Described below is a single T cell receptor (beta chain) sequence and its context. The specificity of this receptor is unknown. Base qualities are not recorded, but no much larger clone differs from it by a single base. This sample was included in a study of blood T cell repertoires in COVID-19 (dated by TCRdb to the early 2020s). Regarding the complete study: The collaborator samples originated in the United States, Italy and Spain and spanned the acute and convalescent phases of COVID-19. Where available, HLA class I and class II types were obtained from metadata supplied by the sample provider rather than from assay-based typing. The dataset comprised deeply sampled blood TCRbeta repertoires from subjects exposed to, actively infected with, or recovered from COVID-19. The samples were drawn from the first 160 participants of the ongoing ImmuneRACE study and from some 1,300 subjects provided by 6 global collaborators. The repertoires were made available in a free public database intended to serve as a resource for research on the immune response to SARS-CoV-2. The prospective study material was composed of cDNA or gDNA derived from T cells, B-cell-depleted T cells, or PBMCs. A de-identified subject ID, COVID-19 status, age in years and sex were almost always included in the sample metadata.

Relative to germline, V is missing 2 bases and J is missing 8 bases, with 3 bases of the junction outside any gene match. The cysteine opens and the phenylalanine closes a CDR3 of 13 amino acids. The retained sequence is limited to the CDR3, 39 bases, with the frame set at the first base. From the germline V gene, CDR1 is MDHEN and CDR2 is SYDVKM. A second Seattle source provided samples from volunteer blood donors who had recovered from COVID-19. The collaborating institutions used their own protocols to collect whole blood in K2EDTA tubes. Collaborator samples were shipped for TCRbeta analysis as frozen whole blood, isolated PBMCs, or DNA extracted from either sample type. On the study overall, not on this receptor specifically: The amount of clinical and demographic metadata varied by source and participant and was provided uncurated.

TCRbeta CDR3 regions were amplified from genomic DNA by means of the immunoSEQ Assay, a bias-controlled multiplex PCR. The study's processing was this. Nucleated cell counts per sample were estimated from amplification of reference gene primers within the assay. To quantify the absolute abundance of each unique TCRbeta CDR3 rearrangement, sequence reads were collapsed and filtered. Productive Simpson clonality was computed per sample as the square root of Simpson's diversity index over productive rearrangements. The clones in this table, taken by TCRdb from immuneACCESS, are in-frame only. Not every clone is retained; where verified, under half of the shortfall comes from an unresolved V gene, and the cause of the rest is unknown. V, J and clone size were drawn from that table, and D and trimming were deduced from the DNA. For this sample there are around 220,000 clones; over 75% appear just once. The ten largest clonotypes hold around 2% of the sample.

Sequencing was carried out using peripheral blood. Rearrangement joined TRBV28 to TRBJ2-1, with 7 central nucleotides matching TRBD1. This receptor was identified in a woman aged 40 to 50 who had recovered from COVID-19. The CDR3 corresponds to CASSLKGADEQFF. Here is the DNA: TGTGCCAGCAGTTTAAAGGGGGCGGATGAGCAGTTCTTC. The entire variable domain, with the stretches around the CDR3 drawn from the reference TRBV28 and TRBJ2-1 proteins, is DVKVTQSSRYLVKRTGEKVFLECVQDMDHENMFWYRQDPGLGLRLIYFSYDVKMKEKGDIPEGYSVSREKKERFSLILESASTNQTSMYLCASSLKGADEQFFGPGTRLTVL.